These 5 T cell receptor beta chains share one sample of origin, sequenced in a study of tumor and adjacent non-tumor tissue in lung cancer. TCRbeta libraries were built with three rounds of nested PCR, modified from ARM-PCR. TCRdb re-called the multiplex PCR reads through MiXCR, storing one row per CDR3 protein. This sample yields roughly 150,000 distinct CDR3 sequences, of which 60% to 70% are seen a single time; around a sixth belongs to the top ten. This sample's RNA came from whole unsorted tissue. The sequenced sample was lung tumor tissue. These receptors were collected from a man between 60 and 70 years old with small cell lung cancer.

A note on this clonotype: An end of the junction does not agree with germline; a read error may underlie this. The CDR3 region is CDSTSTAENIQYF. DNA of the CDR3: TGTGACAGCACCTCAACCGCAGAAAACATTCAGTACTTC. This rearrangement joins TRBV12-3 or TRBV12-4 to TRBJ2-4; D ambiguous. This CDR3 region has 13 residues.

This clonotype was observed a few times. The V gene is TRBV20-1, the J gene TRBJ2-1; 11 bases map to TRBD2. CDR3 length: 13 amino acids. J lost 10 bases, V lost 5 bases, and 7 bases had no gene match. Germline CDR1 and CDR2: DFQATT and SNEGSKA (reference sequence). The CDR3 reads CSARLAGWGEQFF. DNA of the CDR3: TGCAGTGCTCGACTAGCGGGATGGGGGGAGCAGTTCTTC.

The chain recombines TRBV7-2 with TRBJ2-7; D gene unclear. The germline V gene encodes CDR1 SGHTA and CDR2 FQGNSA. CDR3 length: 11 amino acids. Trimming cost V 3 bases and J 5 bases, with 5 bases left between them. The CDR3: CASSLLDEQYF. The CDR3 DNA follows: TGTGCCAGCAGCTTGTTAGACGAGCAGTACTTC.

This clonotype was counted between two and nine times. This chain links TRBV20-1 with TRBJ1-1, with D unclear. The CDR3 spans 14 residues. V was pared by 3 bases and J by 1 base, with 12 bases between. Germline lookup yields CDR1 DFQATT and CDR2 SNEGSKA (reference sequence). CDR3: CSASSRQRNTEAFF. The CDR3 region has the DNA TGCAGTGCTAGTTCCAGGCAGCGGAACACTGAAGCTTTCTTT.

On this clonotype itself: A much larger clonotype is one base distant, so this may be a read error. A read error is likely, as this CDR3 ends without the conserved phenylalanine or tryptophan. This chain links TRBV20-1 with TRBJ2-3, with 8 bases lining up with TRBD2. This CDR3 spans 14 amino acids. The junction had 12 bases not matched to a gene; V was cut back by 2 bases and J by 11 bases. CDR1 is DFQATT and CDR2 is SNEGSKA in the germline V gene (reference sequence). The CDR3 protein is CSARFSSSAGGQYS. CDR3 sequence (DNA): TGCAGTGCTAGATTCAGTTCATCCGCGGGAGGGCAGTATTCT.